Sequencing of this T cell receptor beta chain was carried out in a study of CD8+ T cells in alopecia areata. Study-wide context: Treatment with tofacitinib (6 to 18 months) was followed by 6 months off drug.

Described treatment: oral pan-JAK inhibitor, 5-10 mg twice daily. Samples from alopecia areata patients were lesional scalp punch biopsies and peripheral blood. The trim removed 0 bases at V and 0 bases at J, leaving 4 bases unmatched. CDR1 and CDR2 from the germline V gene are LGHNA and YNFKEQ. This CDR3 comprises 18 residues. TCR sequencing used cDNA made by reverse transcription of extracted RNA. Sequencing used immunoSEQ multiplex PCR; TCRdb keeps in-frame clones, though not all of them. This table has over 95,000 clones, approximately 66% appearing once. The J gene is TRBJ2-6, the V gene TRBV4-2, with 8 bases fitting TRBD2. Sequencing was performed on CD8+ T cells sorted from blood, taken at week 4, from a patient treated with tofacitinib. The TCR comes from a human donor with alopecia areata. In nucleotides, the CDR3 is TGTGCCAGCAGCCAAGATGCAGCGGGGGTCTCTGGGGCCAACGTCCTGACTTTC. Translated, it gives CASSQDAAGVSGANVLTF.